The 9 T cell receptor beta chains given below trace back to one sample, sequenced in a study of post-analysis software for immune sequencing data. Regarding the study as a whole: Several TRBV segments (TRBV5-6, TRBV5-1 and TRBV20-1 among them) occurred more frequently in patients than in controls.

Unique molecular identifiers were carried by the TCR beta cDNA libraries. MiXCR, run by TCRdb on the PCR reads, gives a single entry per CDR3 protein. This sample has fewer than 900,000 distinct CDR3 sequences, with roughly 50% found just once. No antigen has been assigned to these receptors. Sequences were obtained from blood. Receptors originate from a girl aged 5 to 17 with multiple sclerosis.

CDR3 sequence reads: CATSRDLVGSDTQYF. CDR3 nucleotide sequence: TGTGCCACCAGCAGGGACCTAGTGGGTTCAGATACGCAGTATTTT. The chain uses TRBV15 and TRBJ2-3, with unresolved D. Germline V gene lookup returns CDR1 LNHNV and CDR2 YYDKDF (reference sequence). Trimming shortened V by 3 bases and J by 4 bases, and 14 bases separated the two germline ends. The CDR3 totals 15 residues.

In nucleotides, the CDR3 is TGTGCCAGCAACCGAGATCGCGACAGGTCGTACTTC. This encodes CASNRDRDRSYF. The chain carries TRBV3-1 and TRBJ2-5, with a weak D call TRBD1 (6 bases). CDR1 and CDR2 from the germline V gene are LGHDT and YNNKEL (reference sequence). This CDR3 region has 12 residues. V was pared by 7 bases and J by 13 bases, with 19 bases between.

The chain combines TRBV11-2 with TRBJ1-2; a weak D match, TRBD1 (5 bases). Germline V gene data show CDR1 as SGHAT and CDR2 as FQNNGV. The CDR3 runs to 14 residues. The V end lost 8 bases, the J end lost 5 bases, and 18 bases lay between the germline ends. In DNA, the CDR3 is TGTGCCAGCGGGAAGACGGGGCCTACGTATGGCTACACCTTC. Residues: CASGKTGPTYGYTF.

This chain joins TRBV5-1 and TRBJ2-7, with 8 positions matching TRBD1. Trimming at V came to 4 bases and at J to 3 bases, leaving 6 bases not matched to a gene. Germline assignment: CDR1 SGHRS and CDR2 YFSETQ. CDR3 length equals 14 residues. CDR3 nucleotides: TGCGCCAGCAGCCCGGACAGGGCCCTCTACGAGCAGTACTTC. Encoded protein: CASSPDRALYEQYF.

This sequence joins TRBV14 and TRBJ2-7; D gene unclear. CDR1 and CDR2 from the germline V gene are SGHDN and FVKESK. The CDR3 is made up of 13 amino acids. Trimming took off 4 bases at V and 2 bases at J, with 9 bases between the two ends. The CDR3 sequence is CASSLYLAYEQYF. Written as DNA, the CDR3 is TGTGCCAGCAGCCTCTACCTCGCCTACGAGCAGTACTTC.

The V gene is TRBV7-3, the J gene TRBJ2-3, with no clear D. The germline CDR1 and CDR2 sequences are SGHTA and FQGTGA. CDR3 size: 13 residues. Trimming cost V 1 base and J 6 bases, with 8 bases left between them. The CDR3: CASSLNLVDTQYF. CDR3 sequence (DNA): TGTGCCAGCAGCTTAAACTTGGTGGATACGCAGTATTTT.

V and J are TRBV6-1 and TRBJ1-5; D uncertain. V was shortened by 5 bases and J by 5 bases, with 7 bases between the two germline ends. Germline V lookup: CDR1 MNHNS, CDR2 SASEGT. The CDR3 sequence is 12 residues long. The CDR3 spells CASSFADQPQHF. The DNA of the CDR3 is TGTGCCAGCAGTTTTGCAGATCAGCCCCAGCATTTT.

V gene TRBV10-3 combines with J gene TRBJ2-3; D perhaps matches TRBD2 (6 bases). Trimming stripped 6 bases from V and 3 bases from J, with 19 bases between. CDR3 length: 16 residues. From germline, CDR1 is ENHRY and CDR2 SYGVKD. For the CDR3, the DNA is TGTGCCATCAGGGCCAGCATTGGCGGGAATACAGATACGCAGTATTTT. This sequence encodes CAIRASIGGNTDTQYF.

The genes are TRBV9 and TRBJ1-1; no definite D call. CDR1 is SGDLS and CDR2 is YYNGEE in the germline V gene. Trimming removed 4 bases from V and 10 bases from J, with 17 bases in between. There are 13 residues in the CDR3. CDR3 region: CASSPPGPGGAFF. The CDR3 region has the DNA TGTGCCAGCAGCCCCCCCGGACCCGGAGGAGCTTTCTTT.